These 10 T cell receptor beta chains came from one sample sequenced in a study of blood T cell repertoires in COVID-19 (TCRdb year 2020). The protocol used for the library was the immunoSEQ multiplex PCR assay. TCRdb re-hosts the immuneACCESS table, in-frame sequences only. Its copies lack some clones; in the studies checked, an unresolved V gene accounts for under half of them, and the cause for the rest is not known. This sample has 250,000 to 350,000 clones in its table, and 90% of those were observed once. The ten largest clones take up approximately 4.5% of the sample. The sample taken for sequencing was PBMCs or T cells enriched from blood (not recorded which). The source is a woman between 18 and 29 years old with acute COVID-19.

The chain carries TRBV4-2 and TRBJ2-2, with unresolved D. Deletions cut 2 bases from V and 1 base from J, with 2 bases between. The CDR3 length is 13 residues. Germline CDR1 reads LGHNA; CDR2 reads YNFKEQ. CDR3 protein: CASSQRNTGELFF. The CDR3 DNA follows: TGTGCCAGCAGCCAACGGAACACCGGGGAGCTGTTTTTT.

The chain links TRBV28 to TRBJ1-1; no reliable D call. The CDR3 is 13 amino acids. The V end was cut by 5 bases, the J end by 5 bases, with 12 bases between. Germline V lookup: CDR1 MDHEN, CDR2 SYDVKM. The CDR3 DNA follows: TGTGCCAGCAGTCTCTCCTACGGTACTGAAGCTTTCTTT. It encodes CASSLSYGTEAFF.

The chain links TRBV12-3 or TRBV12-4 to TRBJ1-2, with D uncertain. The ends were cut back, 5 bases at V and 5 bases at J, with 12 bases in the middle. This CDR3 contains 13 residues. The CDR3 loop reads CASSNYGFYGYTF. Here the CDR3 DNA reads TGTGCCAGCAGTAACTACGGGTTTTATGGCTACACCTTC.

This clone was observed a single time. This chain uses TRBV9 with TRBJ2-5; 9 bases are shared with TRBD1. Germline CDR1 is SGDLS and CDR2 is YYNGEE. V lost 3 bases, J lost 5 bases, and 8 bases stayed unmatched. The CDR3 is 15 amino acids. The CDR3 nucleotides are TGTGCCAGCAGCGGACAACAGGGGGCGTTGGAGACCCAGTACTTC. It encodes CASSGQQGALETQYF.

The V gene is TRBV11-1, the J gene TRBJ2-5; the match to TRBD1 covers 9 bases. The CDR3 runs to 15 residues. The ends lost 4 bases at V and 5 bases at J; junction bases unmatched: 8. Germline CDR1 is SGHAT and CDR2 is FQDESV (reference sequence). The CDR3 nucleotides read TGTGCCAGCAGCTCACAGGGGGCAGGCGCGGAGACCCAGTACTTC. Amino acids: CASSSQGAGAETQYF.

V usage is TRBV2 and J usage is TRBJ2-1; D may be TRBD2 (5 bases). Looked up from germline, CDR1 is SNHLY and CDR2 is FYNNEI. CDR3 size: 13 residues. Trimming shortened V by 6 bases and J by 9 bases, and 15 bases separated the two germline ends. CDR3 in amino acids: CASSSMLASEQFF. The CDR3 DNA follows: TGTGCCAGCAGCTCAATGTTAGCGAGTGAGCAGTTCTTC.

The CDR3 coding sequence is TGTGCCAGTAGTTACGGCGGGATCTCCTACGAGCAGTACTTC. It specifies CASSYGGISYEQYF. This sequence joins TRBV19 and TRBJ2-7; maybe TRBD2 (6 bases). V was cut by 5 bases and J by 0 bases, with 11 bases left in between. Germline V gene sequence: CDR1 LNHDA, CDR2 SQIVND (reference sequence). The CDR3 runs 14 residues. Based on the CDR3 plus reference TRBV19 and TRBJ2-7, the full variable domain is DGGITQSPKYLFRKEGQNVTLSCEQNLNHDAMYWYRQDPGQGLRLIYYSQIVNDFQKGDIAEGYSVSREKKESFPLTVTSAQKNPTAFYLCASSYGGISYEQYFGPGTRLTVT.

The sample holds one count of this clone. The chain links TRBV3-1 (or the pseudogene TRBV3-2) to TRBJ2-3; 7 positions match TRBD2. After removal of 0 bases from V and 0 bases from J, the junction contained 12 bases not matched to a gene. Germline CDR1 LGHDT, CDR2 YNNKEL (reference sequence). The CDR3 is 19 residues long. The CDR3 reads CASSQEYSTTSTSTDTQYF. The CDR3 DNA reads as TGTGCCAGCAGCCAAGAATACTCAACGACTAGCACTAGCACAGATACGCAGTATTTT.

V usage is TRBV7-2 and J usage is TRBJ1-2, with D tentatively TRBD1 (5 bases). Trimming pared 0 bases from V and 1 base from J, leaving 15 bases between. Germline values: CDR1 SGHTA, CDR2 FQGNSA. This CDR3 spans 17 amino acids. This CDR3 is CASSLAPGSIYNYGYTF. The CDR3 DNA is TGTGCCAGCAGCTTAGCGCCAGGGTCTATCTATAACTATGGCTACACCTTC.

The V and J genes are TRBV3-1 (or the pseudogene TRBV3-2) and TRBJ2-2; D not resolved. With 1 base removed from V and 5 bases from J, the gap between germline ends came to 14 bases. Germline lookup yields CDR1 LGHDT and CDR2 YNNKEL (reference sequence). The CDR3 spans 16 residues. CDR3 DNA sequence: TGTGCCAGCAGCCAAGTGAGGTCGACGAGTACCGGGGAGCTGTTTTTT. This gives the protein CASSQVRSTSTGELFF.